This TCR beta chain was identified during a study of blood T cells in healthy people across ages. Points on this clonotype: The antigen remains unidentified.

A second PCR of about 7 to 12 cycles used a sample-barcoded 5' primer and a J-beta primer mix. One entry per CDR3 protein results from TCRdb running MiXCR on the 5' RACE reads. The sample has about 1.7 million distinct CDR3 sequences, roughly 28% seen once. General study findings and limits: In long-lived donors, naive CD4+ cell counts and diversity exceeded those of aged donors. Total diversity from one million sequenced T cells was likely underestimated.

Germline CDR1 is DFQATT and CDR2 is SNEGSKA (reference sequence). V was pared by 3 bases and J by 4 bases, with 12 bases between. The CDR3 spans 13 residues. Sample: blood. The rearrangement links TRBV20-1 to TRBJ1-2; possibly TRBD1 for D (6 bases). This receptor was identified in a woman in her 30s in good health. The CDR3 coding sequence is TGCAGTGCTAGTCCCCGGACAGCCTATGGCTACACCTTC. It codes for CSASPRTAYGYTF.